Reported below is one T cell receptor beta chain. The sample originates from a study of technical replicates of blood from four donors. Sequencing used immunoSEQ multiplex PCR; TCRdb keeps in-frame clones, though not all of them. In the table there are some 70,000 clones, about nine tenths of which are singletons. The sequencing input was PBMCs. This sequence originates from a human donor in good health. Some clones in this sample may be carry-over from other donors' samples.

The CDR3 protein is CASSPQPFQGKFYEQYF. In nucleotides, the CDR3 is TGTGCCAGCAGCCCACAACCTTTCCAGGGGAAGTTCTACGAGCAGTACTTC. This rearrangement joins TRBV9 to TRBJ2-7; D is perhaps TRBD1 (6 bases). The CDR3 sequence is 17 residues long. Germline assignment: CDR1 SGDLS and CDR2 YYNGEE. Trimming removed 4 bases from V and 3 bases from J, with 23 bases in between.